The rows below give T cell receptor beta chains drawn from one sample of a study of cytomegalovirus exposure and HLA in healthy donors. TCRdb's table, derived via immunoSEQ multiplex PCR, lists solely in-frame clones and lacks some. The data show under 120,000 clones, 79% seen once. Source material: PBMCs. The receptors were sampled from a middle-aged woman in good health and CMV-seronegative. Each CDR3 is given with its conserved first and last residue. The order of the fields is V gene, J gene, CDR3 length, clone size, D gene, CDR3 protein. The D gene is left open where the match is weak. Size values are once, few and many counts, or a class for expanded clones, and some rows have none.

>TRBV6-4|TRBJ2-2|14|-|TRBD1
CASSDGQGAGELFF
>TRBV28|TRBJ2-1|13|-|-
CASRASSYNEQFF
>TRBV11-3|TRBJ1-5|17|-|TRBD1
CASSSTGTGSYPSPQHF
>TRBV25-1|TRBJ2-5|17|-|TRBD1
CASSELGRGHSGETQYF
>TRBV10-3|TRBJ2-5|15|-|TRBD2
CATREGLAEQETQYF
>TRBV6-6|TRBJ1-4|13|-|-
CASTWAQGEKLFF
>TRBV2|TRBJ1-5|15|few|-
CASSREQEPKGPQHF
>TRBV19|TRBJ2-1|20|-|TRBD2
CASSPRPGTSGNMRNNEQFF
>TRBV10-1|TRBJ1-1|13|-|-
CASSESPGPEAFF
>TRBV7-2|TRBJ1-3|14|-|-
CASSLDGTGNTIYF
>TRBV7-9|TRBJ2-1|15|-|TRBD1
CASSTGQGEANEQFF
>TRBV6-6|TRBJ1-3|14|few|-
CASSYSWAGNTIYF
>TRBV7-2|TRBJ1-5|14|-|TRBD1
CASSLRQGNQPQHF
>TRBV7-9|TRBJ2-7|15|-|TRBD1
CASSHHRDSSYEQYF
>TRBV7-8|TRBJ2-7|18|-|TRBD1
CASSRRDRDPFFTYEQYF
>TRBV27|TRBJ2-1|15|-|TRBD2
CASSPSGSIPNEQFF
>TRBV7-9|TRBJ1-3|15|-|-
CASSLPPGIGNTIYF
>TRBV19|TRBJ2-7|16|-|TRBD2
CASSITSGRAVYEQYF
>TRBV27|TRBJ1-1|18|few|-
CASSLSRLGGLQNTEAFF
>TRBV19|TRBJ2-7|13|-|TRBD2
CASSTSGVYEQYF
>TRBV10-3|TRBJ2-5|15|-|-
CAISPRAGYQETQYF
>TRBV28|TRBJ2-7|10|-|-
CASFSDEQYF